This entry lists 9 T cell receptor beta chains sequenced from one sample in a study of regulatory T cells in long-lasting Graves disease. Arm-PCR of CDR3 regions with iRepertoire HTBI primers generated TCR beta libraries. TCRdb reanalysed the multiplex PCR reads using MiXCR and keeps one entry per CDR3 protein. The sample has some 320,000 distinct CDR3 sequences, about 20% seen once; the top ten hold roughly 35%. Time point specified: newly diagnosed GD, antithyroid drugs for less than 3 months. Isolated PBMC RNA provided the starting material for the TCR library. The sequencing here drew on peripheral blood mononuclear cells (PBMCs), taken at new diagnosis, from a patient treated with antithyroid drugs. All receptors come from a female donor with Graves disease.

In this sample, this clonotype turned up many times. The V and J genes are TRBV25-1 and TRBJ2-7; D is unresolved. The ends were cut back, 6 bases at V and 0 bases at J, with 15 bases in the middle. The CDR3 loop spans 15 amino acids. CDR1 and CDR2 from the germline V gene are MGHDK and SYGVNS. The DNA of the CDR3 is TGTGCCAGCAGCCCTGCCCTGGGCAACTCCTACGAGCAGTACTTC. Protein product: CASSPALGNSYEQYF.

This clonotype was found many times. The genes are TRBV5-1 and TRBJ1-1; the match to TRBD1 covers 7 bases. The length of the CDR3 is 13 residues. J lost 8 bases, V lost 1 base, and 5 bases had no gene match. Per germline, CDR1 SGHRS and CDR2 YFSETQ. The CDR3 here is CASSLNPGGEAFF. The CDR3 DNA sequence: TGCGCCAGCAGCTTGAATCCAGGGGGGGAAGCTTTCTTT.

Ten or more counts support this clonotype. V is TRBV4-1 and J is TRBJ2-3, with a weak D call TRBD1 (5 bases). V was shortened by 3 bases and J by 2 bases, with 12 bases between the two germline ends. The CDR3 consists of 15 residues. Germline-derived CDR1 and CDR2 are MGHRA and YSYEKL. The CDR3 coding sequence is TGCGCCAGCAGCCACCAAGACAGAGACACAGATACGCAGTATTTT. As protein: CASSHQDRDTDTQYF.

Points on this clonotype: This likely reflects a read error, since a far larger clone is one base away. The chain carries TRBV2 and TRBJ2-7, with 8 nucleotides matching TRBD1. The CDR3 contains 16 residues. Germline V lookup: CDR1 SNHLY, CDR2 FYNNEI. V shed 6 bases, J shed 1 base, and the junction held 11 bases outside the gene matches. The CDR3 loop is CASSSEQGAQSYEQYF. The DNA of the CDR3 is TGTGCCAGCAGCTCAGAGCAGGGGGCCCAATCCTACGAGCAGTACTTC. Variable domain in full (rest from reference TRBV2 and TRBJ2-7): EPEVTQTPSHQVTQMGQEVILRCVPISNHLYFYWYRQILGQKVEFLVSFYNNEISEKSEIFDDQFSVERPDGSNFTLKIRSTKLEDSAMYFCASSSEQGAQSYEQYFGPGTRLTVT.

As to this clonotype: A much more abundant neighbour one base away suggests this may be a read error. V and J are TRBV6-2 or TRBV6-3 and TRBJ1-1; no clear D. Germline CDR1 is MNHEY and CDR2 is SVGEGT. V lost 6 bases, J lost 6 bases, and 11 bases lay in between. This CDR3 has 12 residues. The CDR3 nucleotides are TGTGCCAGCAGCCCCGATACCCCTGAAGCTTTCTTT. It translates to CASSPDTPEAFF.

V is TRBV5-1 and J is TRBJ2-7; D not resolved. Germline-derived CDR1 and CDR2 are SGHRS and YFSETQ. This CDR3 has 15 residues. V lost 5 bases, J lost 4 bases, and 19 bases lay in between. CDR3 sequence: CASSFLPGSSYEQYF. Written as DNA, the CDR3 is TGCGCCAGCAGTTTTCTTCCAGGATCCTCTTACGAGCAGTACTTC.

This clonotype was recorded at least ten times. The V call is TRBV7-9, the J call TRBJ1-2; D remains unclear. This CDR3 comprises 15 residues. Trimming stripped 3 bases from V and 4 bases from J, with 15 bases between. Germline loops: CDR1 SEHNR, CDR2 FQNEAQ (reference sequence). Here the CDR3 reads CASSFTSGTSYGYTF. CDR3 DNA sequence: TGTGCCAGCAGCTTCACTAGCGGAACTAGCTATGGCTACACCTTC.

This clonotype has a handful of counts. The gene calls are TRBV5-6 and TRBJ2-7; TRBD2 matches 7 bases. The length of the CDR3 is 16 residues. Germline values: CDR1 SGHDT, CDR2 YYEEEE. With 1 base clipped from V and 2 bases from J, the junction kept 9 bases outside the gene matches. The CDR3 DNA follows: TGTGCCAGCAGCTTGTTCTGGGCTAGCGGCGCCTACGAGCAGTACTTC. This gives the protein CASSLFWASGAYEQYF.

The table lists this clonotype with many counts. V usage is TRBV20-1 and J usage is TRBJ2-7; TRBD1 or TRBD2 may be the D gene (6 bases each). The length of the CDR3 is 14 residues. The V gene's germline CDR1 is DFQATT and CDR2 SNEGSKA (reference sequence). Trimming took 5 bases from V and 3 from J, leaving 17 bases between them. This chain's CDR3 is CSAAPPGGSYEQYF. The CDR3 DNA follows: TGCAGTGCTGCACCCCCCGGGGGCAGCTACGAGCAGTACTTC.